These 21 T cell receptor beta chains were sequenced from one sample in a study of T cells in localized non-small cell lung cancer. This table comes from immunoSEQ multiplex PCR, and its TCRdb copy is limited to in-frame clones, with some not included. The sample holds approximately 21,000 clones; approximately 85% are singletons and the top ten take almost 30%. The specimen comprised peripheral blood mononuclear cells, sampled before any cancer treatment. The receptors derive from an older male donor with stage II lung adenocarcinoma.

The V call is TRBV5-4, the J call TRBJ2-1; 7 bases align to TRBD2. V lost 3 bases and J lost 0; bases outside the gene matches: 0. From germline, CDR1 is SGHNT and CDR2 YYREEE (reference sequence). CDR3 length: 14 amino acids. The CDR3 sequence is CASSWTSSYNEQFF. CDR3 coding DNA: TGTGCCAGCAGCTGGACTAGCTCCTACAATGAGCAGTTCTTC.

This chain uses TRBV29-1 with TRBJ2-4; D not resolved. Germline lookup yields CDR1 SQVTM and CDR2 ANQGSEA. The CDR3 runs to 14 residues. V lost 6 bases, J lost 1 base, and 13 bases lay in between. The CDR3 DNA is TGCAGCGTCCGCGACGGAGCCGCCAAAAACATTCAGTACTTC. This gives the protein CSVRDGAAKNIQYF.

The V gene is TRBV7-9, the J gene TRBJ2-7; D is unresolved. Germline CDR1 reads SEHNR; CDR2 reads FQNEAQ (reference sequence). V shed 1 base and J shed 0 bases, with 4 bases lying between them. The CDR3 is 13 amino acids. CDR3 region: CASSLDGSYEQYF. CDR3 DNA: TGTGCCAGCAGCTTAGACGGCTCCTACGAGCAGTACTTC.

This clone was observed once. This chain connects TRBV5-1 to TRBJ2-1; no reliable D call. CDR1 SGHRS and CDR2 YFSETQ come from the germline V gene. V was pared by 2 bases and J by 8 bases, with 11 bases between. The CDR3 runs 13 residues. CDR3 coding DNA: TGCGCCAGCAGCTTCCCGGAGAGAGATGAGCAGTTCTTC. It specifies CASSFPERDEQFF.

The genes are TRBV10-1 and TRBJ1-1; 9 positions match TRBD1. The CDR3 is 15 residues long. Looked up from germline, CDR1 is WNHNN and CDR2 is SYGVQD (reference sequence). Trimming removed 2 bases from V and 5 bases from J; junction bases left unmatched: 6. This chain's CDR3 is CASSETGGRETEAFF. The CDR3, as DNA: TGCGCCAGCAGTGAGACAGGGGGCCGGGAGACTGAAGCTTTCTTT.

This chain joins TRBV5-1 and TRBJ2-7; 9 bases fit TRBD1. The CDR3 sequence is 15 residues long. Germline values: CDR1 SGHRS, CDR2 YFSETQ. V was clipped by 3 bases and J by 0 bases; unmatched bases: 4. The CDR3 nucleotides read TGCGCCAGCAGCTCACAACAGGGGGCCTCCTACGAGCAGTACTTC. This gives the protein CASSSQQGASYEQYF.

The rearrangement links TRBV28 to TRBJ1-2, with D possibly TRBD1 on 5 matching bases. V lost 7 bases and J lost 1, with 7 bases in between. There are 12 residues in the CDR3. Germline loops: CDR1 MDHEN, CDR2 SYDVKM. The CDR3 region is CASMGDNYGYTF. In DNA, the CDR3 is TGTGCCAGCATGGGGGATAACTATGGCTACACCTTC.

The chain is built from TRBV6-1 and TRBJ2-1; D may be TRBD1 or TRBD2 (5 bases each). CDR3 length: 11 amino acids. The ends were cut back, 6 bases at V and 9 bases at J, with 9 bases in the middle. Germline V gene sequence: CDR1 MNHNS, CDR2 SASEGT. In nucleotides, the CDR3 is TGTGCCAGCAGGTTTGGGGGTGAGCAGTTCTTC. It specifies CASRFGGEQFF.

The chain is built from TRBV18 and TRBJ2-3; the D call may be TRBD1 or TRBD2 (5 bases each). Trimming cost V 4 bases and J 1 base, with 15 bases left between them. The CDR3 consists of 16 residues. The germline V gene has CDR1 KGHSH and CDR2 LQKENI. Here the CDR3 reads CASSLTRGAGTDTQYF. In DNA, the CDR3 is TGTGCCAGCTCACTAACACGGGGCGCGGGCACAGATACGCAGTATTTT.

The gene calls are TRBV19 and TRBJ2-5; weak D call: TRBD2 (5 bases). This CDR3 spans 14 amino acids. Trimming took 5 bases from V and 0 from J, leaving 10 bases between them. Germline V gene sequence: CDR1 LNHDA, CDR2 SQIVND (reference sequence). The CDR3 DNA reads TGTGCCAGTAGTCCGTCGGGGAACCAAGAGACCCAGTACTTC. This gives the protein CASSPSGNQETQYF.

The V and J genes are TRBV5-6 and TRBJ2-5, with D maybe TRBD1 (6 bases). Germline V gene sequence: CDR1 SGHDT, CDR2 YYEEEE. This CDR3 is 13 amino acids long. V was clipped by 4 bases and J by 3 bases, with 10 bases between them. In DNA, the CDR3 is TGTGCCAGCAGCAAATCAGGGGAAGAGACCCAGTACTTC. It encodes CASSKSGEETQYF.

By sample share, this clone is medium-sized. The J gene is TRBJ1-2, the V gene TRBV28, with TRBD1 as a possible D gene (6 bases). The CDR3 spans 12 residues. Germline V gene sequence: CDR1 MDHEN, CDR2 SYDVKM. The V end lost 8 bases, the J end lost 6 bases, and 13 bases lay between the germline ends. The CDR3 nucleotides are TGTGCCAGCGGCTGGACAGCAAATGGCTACACCTTC. Amino acid sequence: CASGWTANGYTF.

The chain uses TRBV5-1 and TRBJ2-3; D tentatively fits TRBD1 or TRBD2 (6 bases each). CDR3 length equals 15 residues. Trimming took off 1 base at V and 2 bases at J, with 11 bases between the two ends. Germline V lookup: CDR1 SGHRS, CDR2 YFSETQ. Here the CDR3 reads CASSLRGVLTDTQYF. The CDR3 DNA follows: TGCGCCAGCAGCTTGAGGGGGGTCCTCACAGATACGCAGTATTTT.

The chain combines TRBV6-4 with TRBJ2-2; D remains ambiguous. Germline V gene lookup returns CDR1 MRHNA and CDR2 SNTAGT. The CDR3 is made up of 16 amino acids. Trimming left V 5 bases short and J 3 bases short, with 16 bases between. CDR3 residues: CASSSFFRDDTGELFF. The CDR3 bases are TGTGCCAGCAGTAGCTTTTTTCGCGATGACACCGGGGAGCTGTTTTTT.

The chain employs TRBV5-1 and TRBJ2-5, with a weak D call TRBD1 (6 bases). CDR3 length: 14 residues. Germline V gene lookup returns CDR1 SGHRS and CDR2 YFSETQ. Deletions cut 4 bases from V and 3 bases from J, with 13 bases between. The DNA of the CDR3 is TGCGCCAGCAGCCAAGGACAGCTAAAAGAGACCCAGTACTTC. This codes for CASSQGQLKETQYF.

The V call is TRBV5-4, the J call TRBJ2-2; D call uncertain. Between the trimmed V and J ends, which lost 1 base and 2 bases, there was a span of 6 bases. This CDR3 is built from 14 residues. From germline, CDR1 is SGHNT and CDR2 YYREEE (reference sequence). CDR3 protein: CASSLQRNTGELFF. CDR3 sequence (DNA): TGTGCCAGCAGCTTGCAACGAAACACCGGGGAGCTGTTTTTT.

The chain carries TRBV2 and TRBJ1-2; unclear D gene. V dropped 7 bases and J dropped 4 bases, with 7 bases sitting between them. Germline CDR1 SNHLY, CDR2 FYNNEI. This CDR3 has 11 amino acids. CDR3 sequence: CASTVLYGYTF. The CDR3 nucleotides read TGTGCCAGCACGGTACTCTATGGCTACACCTTC. Using reference TRBV2 and TRBJ1-2 for the parts outside the CDR3, the full variable domain is EPEVTQTPSHQVTQMGQEVILRCVPISNHLYFYWYRQILGQKVEFLVSFYNNEISEKSEIFDDQFSVERPDGSNFTLKIRSTKLEDSAMYFCASTVLYGYTFGSGTRLTVV.

The CDR3 is CASSGKTPGTSGSPQYF. The CDR3 bases are TGCGCCAGCAGTGGAAAGACCCCCGGGACTAGCGGGAGCCCCCAGTACTTC. The chain joins TRBV10-1 to TRBJ2-7, with 14 bases fitting TRBD2. Germline V CDR1 and CDR2: WNHNN, SYGVQD (reference sequence). The CDR3 covers 17 residues. V was clipped by 4 bases and J by 10 bases; unmatched bases: 15.

The chain links TRBV7-6 to TRBJ2-1; 9 nucleotides line up with TRBD2. Germline V gene data show CDR1 as SGHVS and CDR2 as FNYEAQ. This CDR3 has 15 amino acids. V lost 0 bases and J lost 10; bases outside the gene matches: 7. The CDR3 region has the DNA TGTGCCAGCAGCTTAGCGGCGGGAGGGCCGGTCGAGCAGTTCTTC. Amino acid sequence: CASSLAAGGPVEQFF.

The chain links TRBV5-1 to TRBJ2-7; 10 bases agree with TRBD2. With V trimmed by 5 bases and J by 8 bases, 10 bases remained unmatched. Germline V CDR1 and CDR2: SGHRS, YFSETQ. The CDR3 is 14 residues long. For the CDR3, the DNA is TGCGCCAGCAGTGGGGCTAGCGGGAGAGTTAAGCAGTACTTC. The encoded protein is CASSGASGRVKQYF.

The chain employs TRBV5-4 and TRBJ1-2, with D possibly matching TRBD1 (5 bases). This CDR3 has 15 amino acids. V lost 3 bases and J lost 8, with 20 bases in between. CDR1 and CDR2 from the germline V gene are SGHNT and YYREEE (reference sequence). CDR3: CASSSRVDGTGGYTF. CDR3 nucleotides: TGTGCCAGCAGCTCTAGAGTGGACGGGACGGGAGGCTACACCTTC.